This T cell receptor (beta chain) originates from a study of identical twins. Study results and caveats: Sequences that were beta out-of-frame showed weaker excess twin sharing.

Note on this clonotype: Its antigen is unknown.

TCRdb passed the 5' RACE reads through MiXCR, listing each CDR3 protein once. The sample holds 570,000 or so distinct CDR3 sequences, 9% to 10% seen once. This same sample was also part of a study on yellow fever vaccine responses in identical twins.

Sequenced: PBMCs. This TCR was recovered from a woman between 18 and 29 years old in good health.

The DNA for the CDR3 is TGTGCCAGCAGTTACGAGGGGATTCATGGAAACACCATATATTTT. This translates into CASSYEGIHGNTIYF. The V gene is TRBV6-5, the J gene TRBJ1-3; weak D call: TRBD1 (5 bases). Trimming removed 2 bases from V and 3 bases from J, with 11 bases in between. The CDR3 is 15 residues long. Germline CDR1 MNHEY, CDR2 SVGAGI.